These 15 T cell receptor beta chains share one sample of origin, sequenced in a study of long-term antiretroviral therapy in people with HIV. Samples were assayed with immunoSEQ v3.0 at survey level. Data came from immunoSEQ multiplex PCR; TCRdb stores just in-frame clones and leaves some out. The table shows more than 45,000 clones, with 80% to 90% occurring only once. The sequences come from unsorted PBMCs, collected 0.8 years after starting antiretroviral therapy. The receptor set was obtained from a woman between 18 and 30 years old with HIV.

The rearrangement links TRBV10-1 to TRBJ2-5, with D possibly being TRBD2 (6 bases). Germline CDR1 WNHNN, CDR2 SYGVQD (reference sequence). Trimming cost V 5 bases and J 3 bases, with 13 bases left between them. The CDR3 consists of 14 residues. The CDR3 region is CASSTGTLEETQYF. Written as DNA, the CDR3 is TGCGCCAGCAGTACCGGGACTCTGGAAGAGACCCAGTACTTC.

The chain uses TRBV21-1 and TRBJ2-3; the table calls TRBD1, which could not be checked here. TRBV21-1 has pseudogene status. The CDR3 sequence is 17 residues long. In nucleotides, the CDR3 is TGTGCCAGCAGCAAAGAGGTAAAGGGGCAGGTGCAAGATACGCAGTATTTT. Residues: CASSKEVKGQVQDTQYF.

CDR3 amino acids: CASSFYNEQFF. The DNA of the CDR3 is TGTGCCAGCAGTTTCTACAATGAGCAGTTCTTC. The chain carries TRBV27 and TRBJ2-1; D remains ambiguous. This CDR3 spans 11 amino acids. Germline CDR1 MNHEY, CDR2 SMNVEV (reference sequence). The V end was cut by 3 bases, the J end by 3 bases, with 0 bases between.

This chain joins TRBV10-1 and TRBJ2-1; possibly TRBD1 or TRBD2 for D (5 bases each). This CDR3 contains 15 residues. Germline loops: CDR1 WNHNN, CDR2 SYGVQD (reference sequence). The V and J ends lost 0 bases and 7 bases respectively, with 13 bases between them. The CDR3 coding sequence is TGCGCCAGCAGTGAGTCGGGCCGGGGCCTAAATGAGCAGTTCTTC. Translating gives CASSESGRGLNEQFF.

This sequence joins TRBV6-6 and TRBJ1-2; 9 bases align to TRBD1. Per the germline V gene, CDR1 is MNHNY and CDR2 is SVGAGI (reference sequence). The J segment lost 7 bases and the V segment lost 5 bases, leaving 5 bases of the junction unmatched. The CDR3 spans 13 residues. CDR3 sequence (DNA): TGTGCCAGCAGTGGCCCGACAGGGGGTGGCTACACCTTC. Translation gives CASSGPTGGGYTF.

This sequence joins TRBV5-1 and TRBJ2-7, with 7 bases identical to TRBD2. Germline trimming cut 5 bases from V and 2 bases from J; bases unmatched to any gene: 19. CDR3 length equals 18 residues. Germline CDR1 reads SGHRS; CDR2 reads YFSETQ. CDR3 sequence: CASRAPGLRAGSTYEQYF. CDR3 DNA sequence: TGCGCCAGCAGAGCCCCAGGGCTAAGAGCGGGGTCTACCTACGAGCAGTACTTC.

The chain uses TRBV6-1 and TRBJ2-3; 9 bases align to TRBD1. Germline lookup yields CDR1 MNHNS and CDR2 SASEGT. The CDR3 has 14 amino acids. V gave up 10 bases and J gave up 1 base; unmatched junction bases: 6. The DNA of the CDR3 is TGTGCCACCGCCCGGACAGGGGGCACAGATACGCAGTATTTT. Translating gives CATARTGGTDTQYF.

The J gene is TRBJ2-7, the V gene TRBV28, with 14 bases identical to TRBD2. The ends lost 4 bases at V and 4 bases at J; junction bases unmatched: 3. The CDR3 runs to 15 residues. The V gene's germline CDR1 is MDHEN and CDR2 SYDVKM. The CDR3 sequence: CASSSGLAGAYEQYF. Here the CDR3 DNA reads TGTGCCAGCAGTTCGGGACTAGCGGGAGCGTACGAGCAGTACTTC.

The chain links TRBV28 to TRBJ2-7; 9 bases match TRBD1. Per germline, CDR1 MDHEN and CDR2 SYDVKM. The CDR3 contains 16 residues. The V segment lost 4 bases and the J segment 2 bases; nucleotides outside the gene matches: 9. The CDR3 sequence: CASSSSGTGTAYEQYF. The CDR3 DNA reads TGTGCCAGCAGTTCTTCCGGGACAGGGACGGCCTACGAGCAGTACTTC.

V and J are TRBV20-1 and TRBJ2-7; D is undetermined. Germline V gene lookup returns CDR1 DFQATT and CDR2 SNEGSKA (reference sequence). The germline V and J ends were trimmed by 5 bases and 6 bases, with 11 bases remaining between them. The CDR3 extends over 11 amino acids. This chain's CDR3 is CSAPLGFEQYF. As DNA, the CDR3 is TGCAGTGCTCCTCTGGGTTTCGAGCAGTACTTC.

The CDR3 DNA follows: TGCAGTGCTAGAGACGGGGAGCAGTTCTTC. As protein: CSARDGEQFF. This chain connects TRBV20-1 to TRBJ2-1, with D hard to call. The germline CDR1 and CDR2 sequences are DFQATT and SNEGSKA (reference sequence). V was clipped by 0 bases and J by 10 bases, with 4 bases between them. The CDR3 contains 10 residues.

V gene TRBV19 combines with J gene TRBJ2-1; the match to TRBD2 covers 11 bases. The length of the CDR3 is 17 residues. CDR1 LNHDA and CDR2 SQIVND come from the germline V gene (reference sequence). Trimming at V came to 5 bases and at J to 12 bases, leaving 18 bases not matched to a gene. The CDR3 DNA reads TGTGCCAGTAGTTCCAGGGGACTAGCGGAGGCCCCACCTGGGCAGTTCTTC. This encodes CASSSRGLAEAPPGQFF. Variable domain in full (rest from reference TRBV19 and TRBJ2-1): DGGITQSPKYLFRKEGQNVTLSCEQNLNHDAMYWYRQDPGQGLRLIYYSQIVNDFQKGDIAEGYSVSREKKESFPLTVTSAQKNPTAFYLCASSSRGLAEAPPGQFFGPGTRLTVL.

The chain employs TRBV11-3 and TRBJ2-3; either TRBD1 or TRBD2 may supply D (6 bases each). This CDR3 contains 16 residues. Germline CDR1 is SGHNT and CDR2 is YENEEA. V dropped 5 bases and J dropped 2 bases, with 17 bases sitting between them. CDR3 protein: CASSQGQGTFTDTQYF. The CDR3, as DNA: TGTGCCAGCAGCCAGGGCCAGGGGACTTTCACAGATACGCAGTATTTT.

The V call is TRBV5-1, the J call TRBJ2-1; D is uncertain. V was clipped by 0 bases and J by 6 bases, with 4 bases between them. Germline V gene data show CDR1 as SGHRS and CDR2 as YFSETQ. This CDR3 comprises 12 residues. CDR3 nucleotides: TGCGCCAGCAGCTTGGATCGCAATGAGCAGTTCTTC. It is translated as CASSLDRNEQFF.

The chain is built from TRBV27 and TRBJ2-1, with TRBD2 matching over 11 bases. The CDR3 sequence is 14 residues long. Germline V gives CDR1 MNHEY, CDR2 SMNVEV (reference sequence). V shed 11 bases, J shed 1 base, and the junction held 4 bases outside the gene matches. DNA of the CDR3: TGTGCCTGTCGGACTAGCGGGTCCTACAATGAGCAGTTCTTC. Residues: CACRTSGSYNEQFF.